This T cell receptor beta chain emerged from a study of CD8 T cells in ankylosing spondylitis. Study results and limitations: Researchers report that disease-linked clones proved CD8+ and relatively rare in peripheral blood. Some of the motif variants had earlier been found in reactive arthritis patients' fluid and blood.

This clonotype was counted only a few times. As yet, its antigen is unknown. For TCR beta, libraries came from quantitative 5'-RACE with molecular barcodes. TCRdb processed the 5' RACE reads anew with MiXCR; each CDR3 protein has one entry. This sample has about 100,000 distinct CDR3 sequences, with roughly 10% found just once. Sequences were obtained from blood, either unsorted or a sorted T cell fraction (not recorded which). The clonotype comes from a male donor with ankylosing spondylitis or in good health (not recorded which).

The CDR3 DNA sequence: TGTGCCAGCAGCCAGATGAGCGGGGAGTACAATGAGCAGTTCTTC. Its translation: CASSQMSGEYNEQFF. The chain couples TRBV3-1 to TRBJ2-1; 7 bases are a match to TRBD2. Germline CDR1 reads LGHDT; CDR2 reads YNNKEL (reference sequence). Trimming removed 3 bases from V and 4 bases from J; junction bases left unmatched: 6. CDR3 length equals 15 residues.